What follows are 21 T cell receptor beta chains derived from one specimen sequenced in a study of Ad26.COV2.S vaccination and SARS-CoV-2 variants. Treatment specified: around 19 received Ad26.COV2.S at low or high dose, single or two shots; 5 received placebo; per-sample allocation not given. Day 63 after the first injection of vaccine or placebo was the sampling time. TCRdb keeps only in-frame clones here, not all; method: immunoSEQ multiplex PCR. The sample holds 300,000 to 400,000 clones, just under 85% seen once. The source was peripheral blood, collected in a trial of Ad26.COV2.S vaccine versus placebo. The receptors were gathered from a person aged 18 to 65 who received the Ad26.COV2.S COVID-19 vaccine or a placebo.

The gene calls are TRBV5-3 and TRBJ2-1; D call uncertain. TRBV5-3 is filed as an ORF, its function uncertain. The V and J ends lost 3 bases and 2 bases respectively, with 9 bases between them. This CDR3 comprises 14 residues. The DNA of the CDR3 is TGTGCCAGAAGCTCCAGGCAAGCCTACAATGAGCAGTTCTTC. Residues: CARSSRQAYNEQFF.

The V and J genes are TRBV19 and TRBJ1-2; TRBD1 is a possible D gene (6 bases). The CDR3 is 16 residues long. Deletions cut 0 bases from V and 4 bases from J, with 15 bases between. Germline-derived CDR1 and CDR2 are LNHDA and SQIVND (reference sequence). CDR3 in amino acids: CASSIDRQGHIYGYTF. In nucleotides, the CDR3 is TGTGCCAGTAGTATAGATCGGCAGGGACATATCTATGGCTACACCTTC.

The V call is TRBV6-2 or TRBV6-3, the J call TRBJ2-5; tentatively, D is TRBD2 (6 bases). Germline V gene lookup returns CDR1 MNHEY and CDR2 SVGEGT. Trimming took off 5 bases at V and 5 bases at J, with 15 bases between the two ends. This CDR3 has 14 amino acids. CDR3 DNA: TGTGCCAGCAGTGGGACGGTGGCGGGGGAGACCCAGTACTTC. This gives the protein CASSGTVAGETQYF.

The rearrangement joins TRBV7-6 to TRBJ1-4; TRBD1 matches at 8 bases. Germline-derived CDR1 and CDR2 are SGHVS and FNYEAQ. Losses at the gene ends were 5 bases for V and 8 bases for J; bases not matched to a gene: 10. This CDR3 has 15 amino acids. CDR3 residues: CASSLEQGAREKLFF. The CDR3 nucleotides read TGTGCCAGCAGCCTAGAGCAGGGGGCCAGGGAAAAACTGTTTTTT. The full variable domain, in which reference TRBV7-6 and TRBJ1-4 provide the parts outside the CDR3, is GAGVSQSPRYKVTKRGQDVALRCDPISGHVSLYWYRQALGQGPEFLTYFNYEAQQDKSGLPNDRFSAERPEGSISTLTIQRTEQRDSAMYRCASSLEQGAREKLFFGSGTQLSVL.

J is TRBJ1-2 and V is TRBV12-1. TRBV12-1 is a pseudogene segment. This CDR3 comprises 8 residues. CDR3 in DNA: TGTGCTAAATGTGGCTACACCTTC. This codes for CAKCGYTF.

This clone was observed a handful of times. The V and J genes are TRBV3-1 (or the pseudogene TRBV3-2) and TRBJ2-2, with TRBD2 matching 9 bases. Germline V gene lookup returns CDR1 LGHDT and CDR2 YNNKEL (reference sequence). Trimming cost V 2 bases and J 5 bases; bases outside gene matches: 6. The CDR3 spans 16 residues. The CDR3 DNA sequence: TGTGCCAGCAGCCAACAGCCTAGCGGGGTTACCGGGGAGCTGTTTTTT. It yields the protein CASSQQPSGVTGELFF.

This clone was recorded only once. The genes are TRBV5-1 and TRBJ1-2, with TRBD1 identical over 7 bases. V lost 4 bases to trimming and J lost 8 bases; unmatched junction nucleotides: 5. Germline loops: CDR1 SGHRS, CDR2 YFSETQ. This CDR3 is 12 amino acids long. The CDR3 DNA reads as TGCGCCAGCAGCGAAAGGACAGGAGGCTACACCTTC. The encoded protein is CASSERTGGYTF.

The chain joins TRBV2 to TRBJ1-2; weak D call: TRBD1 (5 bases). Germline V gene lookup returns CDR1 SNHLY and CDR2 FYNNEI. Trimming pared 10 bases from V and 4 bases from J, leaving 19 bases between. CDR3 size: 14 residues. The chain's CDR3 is CATTSQGDSYGYTF. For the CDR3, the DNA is TGTGCCACCACCTCCCAAGGGGACTCCTATGGCTACACCTTC.

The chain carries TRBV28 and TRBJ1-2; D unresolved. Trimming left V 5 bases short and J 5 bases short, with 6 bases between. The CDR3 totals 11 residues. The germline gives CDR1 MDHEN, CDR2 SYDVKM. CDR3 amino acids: CASSKLYGYTF. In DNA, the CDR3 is TGTGCCAGCAGTAAATTATATGGCTACACCTTC.

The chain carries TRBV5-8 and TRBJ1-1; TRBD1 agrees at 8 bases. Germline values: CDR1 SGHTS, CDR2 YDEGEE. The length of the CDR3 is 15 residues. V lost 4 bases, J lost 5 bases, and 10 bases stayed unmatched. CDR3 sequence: CASSRSDRVETEAFF. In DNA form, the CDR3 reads TGTGCCAGCAGCCGGTCGGACAGGGTCGAGACTGAAGCTTTCTTT.

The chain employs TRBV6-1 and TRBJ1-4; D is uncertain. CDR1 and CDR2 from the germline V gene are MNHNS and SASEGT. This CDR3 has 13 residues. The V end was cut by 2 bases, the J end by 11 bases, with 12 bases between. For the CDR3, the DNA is TGTGCCAGCAGTGAAAACACCGCCGCGAAACTGTTTTTT. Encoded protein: CASSENTAAKLFF.

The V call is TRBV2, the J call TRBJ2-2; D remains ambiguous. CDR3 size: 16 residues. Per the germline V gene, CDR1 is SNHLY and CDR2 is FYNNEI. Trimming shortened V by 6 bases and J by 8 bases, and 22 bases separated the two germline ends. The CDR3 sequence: CASRLSYEKTAGELFF. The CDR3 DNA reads TGTGCCAGCAGATTGTCGTACGAGAAAACGGCGGGGGAGCTGTTTTTT.

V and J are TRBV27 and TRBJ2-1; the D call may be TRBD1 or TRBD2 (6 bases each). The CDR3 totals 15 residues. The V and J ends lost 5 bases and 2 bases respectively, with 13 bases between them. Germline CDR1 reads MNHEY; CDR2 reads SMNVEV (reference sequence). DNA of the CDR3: TGTGCCAGCAGTCGTGGGGGGACAACCTACAATGAGCAGTTCTTC. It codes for CASSRGGTTYNEQFF.

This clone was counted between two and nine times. DNA for the CDR3: TGCGCCAGCAGTCACCTAACGGAGGGGAACACTGAAGCTTTCTTT. The encoded protein is CASSHLTEGNTEAFF. This rearrangement joins TRBV23-1 to TRBJ1-1; D is ambiguous. TRBV23-1 is recorded as an ORF, its role being uncertain. The CDR3 contains 15 residues. The ends were cut back, 3 bases at V and 1 base at J, with 12 bases in the middle.

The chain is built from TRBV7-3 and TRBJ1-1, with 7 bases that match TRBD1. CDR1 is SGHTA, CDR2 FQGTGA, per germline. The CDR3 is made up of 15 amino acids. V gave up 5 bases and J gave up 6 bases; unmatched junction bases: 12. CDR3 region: CASSPHRGVGAEAFF. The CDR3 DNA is TGTGCCAGCAGCCCCCACAGGGGAGTTGGAGCTGAAGCTTTCTTT.

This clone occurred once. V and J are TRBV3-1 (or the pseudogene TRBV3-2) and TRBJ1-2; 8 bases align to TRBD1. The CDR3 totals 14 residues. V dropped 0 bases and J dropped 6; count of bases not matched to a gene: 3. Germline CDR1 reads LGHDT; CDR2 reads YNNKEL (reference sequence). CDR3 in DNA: TGTGCCAGCAGCCAAGATCGACAGGGGCATGGCTACACCTTC. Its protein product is CASSQDRQGHGYTF.

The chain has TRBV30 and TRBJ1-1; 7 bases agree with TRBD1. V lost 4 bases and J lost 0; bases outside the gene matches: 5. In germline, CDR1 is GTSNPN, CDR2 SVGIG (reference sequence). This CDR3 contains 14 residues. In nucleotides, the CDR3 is TGTGCCTGGACCTCCGGGACAGTGAACACTGAAGCTTTCTTT. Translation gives CAWTSGTVNTEAFF.

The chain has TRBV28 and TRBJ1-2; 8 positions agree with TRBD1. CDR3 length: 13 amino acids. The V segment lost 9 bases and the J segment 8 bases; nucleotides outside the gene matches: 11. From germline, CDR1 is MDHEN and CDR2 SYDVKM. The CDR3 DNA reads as TGTGCCAGTACCAGGGGGCGGTCGTCGGGCTACACCTTC. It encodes CASTRGRSSGYTF.

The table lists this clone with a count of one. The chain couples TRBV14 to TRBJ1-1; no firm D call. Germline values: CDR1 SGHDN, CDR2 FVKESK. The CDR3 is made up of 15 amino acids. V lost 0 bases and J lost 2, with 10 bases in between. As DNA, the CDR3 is TGTGCCAGCAGCCAAGATCTTCCGGGAAACACTGAAGCTTTCTTT. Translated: CASSQDLPGNTEAFF.

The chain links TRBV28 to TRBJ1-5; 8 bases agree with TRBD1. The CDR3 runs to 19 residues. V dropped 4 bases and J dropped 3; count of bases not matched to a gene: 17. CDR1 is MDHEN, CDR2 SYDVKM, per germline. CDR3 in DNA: TGTGCCAGCAGTTCCCCAGGGGGCAAGGGGGGTTTCTCCAATCAGCCCCAGCATTTT. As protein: CASSSPGGKGGFSNQPQHF.

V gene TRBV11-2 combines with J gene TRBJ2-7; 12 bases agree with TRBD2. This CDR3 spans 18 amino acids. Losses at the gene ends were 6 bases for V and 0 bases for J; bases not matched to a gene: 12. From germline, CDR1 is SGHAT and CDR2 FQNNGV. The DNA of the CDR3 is TGTGCCAGCAGATCGCTAGCGGGGGGGCGACAAAGCTCCTACGAGCAGTACTTC. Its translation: CASRSLAGGRQSSYEQYF.